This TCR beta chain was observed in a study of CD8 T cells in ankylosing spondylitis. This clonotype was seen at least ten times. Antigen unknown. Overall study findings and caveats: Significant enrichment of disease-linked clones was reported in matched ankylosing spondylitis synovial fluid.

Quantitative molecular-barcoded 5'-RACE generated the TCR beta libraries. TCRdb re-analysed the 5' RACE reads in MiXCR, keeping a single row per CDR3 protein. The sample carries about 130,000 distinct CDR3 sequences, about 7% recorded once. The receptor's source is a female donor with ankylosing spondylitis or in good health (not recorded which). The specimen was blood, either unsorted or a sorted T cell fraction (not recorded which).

The CDR3 reads CASSSQGTYNEQFF. The CDR3 region has the DNA TGTGCCAGCAGCTCACAGGGGACCTACAATGAGCAGTTCTTC. V usage is TRBV5-5 and J usage is TRBJ2-1, with 7 nucleotides matching TRBD1. The CDR3 totals 14 residues. V lost 3 bases, J lost 2 bases, and 2 bases stayed unmatched. CDR1 SGHKS and CDR2 YYEKEE come from the germline V gene (reference sequence).